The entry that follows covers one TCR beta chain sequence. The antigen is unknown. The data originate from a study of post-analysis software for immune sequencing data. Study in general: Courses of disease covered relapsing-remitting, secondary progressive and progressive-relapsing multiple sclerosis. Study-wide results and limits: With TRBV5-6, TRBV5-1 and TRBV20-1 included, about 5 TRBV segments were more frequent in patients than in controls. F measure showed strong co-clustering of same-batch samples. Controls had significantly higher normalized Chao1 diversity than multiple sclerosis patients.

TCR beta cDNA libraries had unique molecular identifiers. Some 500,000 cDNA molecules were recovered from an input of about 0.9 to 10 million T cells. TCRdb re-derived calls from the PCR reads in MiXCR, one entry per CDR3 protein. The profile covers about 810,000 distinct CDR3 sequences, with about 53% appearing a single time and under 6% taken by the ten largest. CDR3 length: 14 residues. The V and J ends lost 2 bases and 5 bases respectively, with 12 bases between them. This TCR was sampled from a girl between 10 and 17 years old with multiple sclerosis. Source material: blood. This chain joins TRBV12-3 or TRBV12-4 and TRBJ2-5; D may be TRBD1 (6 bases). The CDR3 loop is CASSLNRVWETQYF. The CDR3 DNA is TGTGCCAGCAGTTTAAACAGGGTTTGGGAGACCCAGTACTTC.